The TCR beta chain under discussion was sequenced for a study of T cell changes during pregnancy in multiple sclerosis. Libraries were prepared by immunoSEQ multiplex PCR; TCRdb keeps only in-frame clonotypes and omits some of them. This sample has some 40,000 clones, with 90% found just once. V shed 4 bases and J 6 bases; nucleotides not matched to a gene: 11. Germline CDR1 is SGHNT and CDR2 is YYREEE (reference sequence). This CDR3 is built from 16 residues. Material: CD4+ T cells from peripheral blood mononuclear cells, obtained in the second trimester of pregnancy. The TCR originated in a female donor with multiple sclerosis, enrolled in a pregnancy study. The J gene is TRBJ2-1, the V gene TRBV5-4; 9 bases map to TRBD1. CDR3 protein: CASSRASGTGSNEQFF. In DNA, the CDR3 is TGTGCCAGCAGCCGCGCCTCTGGGACAGGGTCCAATGAGCAGTTCTTC.